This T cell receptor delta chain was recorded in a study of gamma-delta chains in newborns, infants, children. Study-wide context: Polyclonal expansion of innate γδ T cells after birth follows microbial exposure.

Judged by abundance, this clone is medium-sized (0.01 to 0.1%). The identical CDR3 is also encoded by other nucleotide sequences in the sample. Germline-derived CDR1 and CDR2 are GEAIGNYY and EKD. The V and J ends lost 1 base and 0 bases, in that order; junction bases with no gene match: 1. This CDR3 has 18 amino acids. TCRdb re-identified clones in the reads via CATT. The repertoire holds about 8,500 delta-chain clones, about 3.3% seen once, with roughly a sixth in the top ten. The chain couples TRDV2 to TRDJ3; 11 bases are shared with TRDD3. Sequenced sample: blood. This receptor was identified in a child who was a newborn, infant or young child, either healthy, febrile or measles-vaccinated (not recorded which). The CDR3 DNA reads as TGTGCCTGTGACACTGGGGGATACGCCTCCTGGGACACCCGACAGATGTTTTTC. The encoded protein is CACDTGGYASWDTRQMFF.